A single T cell receptor (beta chain) is shown here with its context. Its specificity is not known. Looked up from germline, CDR1 is SGHTA and CDR2 is FQGNSA. The CDR3 is 12 amino acids. V lost 5 bases to trimming and J lost 7 bases, with 11 bases between them. Sequencing used immunoSEQ v3. Sequencing depth was some 2 million read pairs for survey level, about 5-6 million for deep. The protocol was immunoSEQ multiplex PCR, while the TCRdb copy is restricted to in-frame clones and leaves out a portion. The sample lists around 55,000 clones; 80% to 90% were seen once. This sample is drawn from a study of TIL therapy for anti-PD-1-resistant metastatic lung cancer. Study findings and constraints: This highly selected cohort may not generalize to typical lung cancer patients. Infused TIL clonotypes partially replaced the baseline blood repertoire, then decayed over months.

Sample time point: pre-treatment sample, taken before nivolumab and TIL therapy. Stage 4 NSCLC adults joined between October 2017 and January 2020. This material consisted of blood, taken at baseline. This TCR came from a person aged 25-80 years with non-small cell lung cancer. The J gene is TRBJ1-1, the V gene TRBV7-2; possible D gene TRBD1, 5 bases. CDR3 coding DNA: TGTGCCAGCAGCCTACAGGTTTTTGAAGCTTTCTTT. It yields the protein CASSLQVFEAFF.